A single count supports the clone carrying this T cell receptor (beta chain). As yet, its antigen is unknown. This specimen comes from a study of cytomegalovirus exposure and HLA in healthy donors. Study summary: T cells numbering around 200 million yielded 90 million to 140 million unique TCR beta sequences in an earlier analysis. The study's findings and limits: With later analysis, a missense DCLRE1C variant became linked to TCR beta V- and J-gene trimming. Sequencing probably produced one cluster of sequence variants that were highly shared.

Germline V CDR1 and CDR2: SGHDT, YYEEEE. This CDR3 is built from 15 residues. Deletions cut 4 bases from V and 4 bases from J, with 17 bases between. A multiplex PCR was run with 60 Vbeta primers and 13 Jbeta primers. Assay: immunoSEQ multiplex PCR; the TCRdb copy retains only in-frame clones and omits some. Of about 150,000 clones listed, 82% were seen once; the top ten hold around 6.6%. The chain recombines TRBV5-6 with TRBJ1-1, with D perhaps matching TRBD1 (5 bases). The sequenced sample was PBMCs. The TCR sequence derives from a woman in her forties or fifties in good health and CMV-seropositive. CDR3 loop: CASSGPGWRGTEAFF. DNA for the CDR3: TGTGCCAGCAGCGGACCAGGTTGGAGGGGCACTGAAGCTTTCTTT. The variable domain in full, completed from reference TRBV5-6 and TRBJ1-1, reads DAGVTQSPTHLIKTRGQQVTLRCSPKSGHDTVSWYQQALGQGPQFIFQYYEEEERQRGNFPDRFSGHQFPNYSSELNVNALLLGDSALYLCASSGPGWRGTEAFFGQGTRLTVV.